This entry features one TCR beta chain sequence. The antigen is unknown. Unmatched junction bases numbered 9, after V lost 8 bases and J lost 5 bases. Germline values: CDR1 LNHDA, CDR2 SQIVND (reference sequence). The CDR3 is 14 amino acids. TCRdb keeps only in-frame clones here, not all; method: immunoSEQ multiplex PCR. The table includes under 75,000 clones, about 90% detected once. The source of the sample is a study of OX40 agonist ivuxolimab in advanced cancers. General study points: At 0.1 to 3.0 mg/kg, CD4+ and CD8+ blood T cells expanded clonally by week 6. Some nonresponders likewise displayed low normalized T-cell clonal expansion. On average, a greater number of expanded clones characterised CD8+ T cells relative to CD4+.

Sequenced material: CD4+ or CD8+ T cells sorted from blood, taken in a trial of the OX40 agonist ivuxolimab. The J gene is TRBJ2-5, the V gene TRBV19; 9 nucleotides line up with TRBD1. The TCR was taken from an adult with an advanced solid tumor such as melanoma, head and neck, liver or kidney cancer. CDR3 residues: CASGTGTGSETQYF. Here the CDR3 DNA reads TGTGCCAGTGGTACCGGGACAGGGAGCGAGACCCAGTACTTC. Looking up the rest from reference TRBV19 and TRBJ2-5 gives the full variable domain: DGGITQSPKYLFRKEGQNVTLSCEQNLNHDAMYWYRQDPGQGLRLIYYSQIVNDFQKGDIAEGYSVSREKKESFPLTVTSAQKNPTAFYLCASGTGTGSETQYFGPGTRLLVL.